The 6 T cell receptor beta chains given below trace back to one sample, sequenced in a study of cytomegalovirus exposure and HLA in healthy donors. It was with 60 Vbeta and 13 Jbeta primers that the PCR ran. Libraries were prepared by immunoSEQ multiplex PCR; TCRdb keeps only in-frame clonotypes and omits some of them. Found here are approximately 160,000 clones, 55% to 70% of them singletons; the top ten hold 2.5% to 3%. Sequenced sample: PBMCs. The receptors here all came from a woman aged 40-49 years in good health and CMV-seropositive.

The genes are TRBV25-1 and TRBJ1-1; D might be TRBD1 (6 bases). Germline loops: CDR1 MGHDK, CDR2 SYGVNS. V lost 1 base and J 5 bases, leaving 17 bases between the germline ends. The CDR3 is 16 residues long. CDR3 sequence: CASSESRLGALTEAFF. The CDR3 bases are TGTGCCAGCAGTGAATCGCGATTGGGGGCCCTGACTGAAGCTTTCTTT.

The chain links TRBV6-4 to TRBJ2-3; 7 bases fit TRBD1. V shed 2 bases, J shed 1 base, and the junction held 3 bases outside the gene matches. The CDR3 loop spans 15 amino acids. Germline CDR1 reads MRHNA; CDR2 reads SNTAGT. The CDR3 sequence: CASSDTGTGTDTQYF. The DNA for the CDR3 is TGTGCCAGCAGTGACACGGGGACAGGCACAGATACGCAGTATTTT.

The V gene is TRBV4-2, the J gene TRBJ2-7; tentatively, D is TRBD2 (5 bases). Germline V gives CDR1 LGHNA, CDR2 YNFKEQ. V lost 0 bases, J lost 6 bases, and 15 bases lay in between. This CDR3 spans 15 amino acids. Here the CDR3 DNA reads TGTGCCAGCAGCCAAGATCGGGATAGTCCCGGCGAGCAGTACTTC. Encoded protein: CASSQDRDSPGEQYF.

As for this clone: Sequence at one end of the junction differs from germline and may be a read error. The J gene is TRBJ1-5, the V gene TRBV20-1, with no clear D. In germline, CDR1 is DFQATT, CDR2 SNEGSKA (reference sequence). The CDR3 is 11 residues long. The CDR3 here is CSARYGATQNF. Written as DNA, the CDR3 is TGCAGTGCCAGGTATGGTGCTACCCAGAATTTT.

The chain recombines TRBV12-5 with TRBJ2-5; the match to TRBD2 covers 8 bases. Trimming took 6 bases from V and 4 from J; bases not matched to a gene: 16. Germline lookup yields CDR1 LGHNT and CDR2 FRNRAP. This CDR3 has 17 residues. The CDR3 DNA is TGTGCTAGTGGGCTTTCGATACGGGGGGGGATAGGAGAGACCCAGTACTTC. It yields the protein CASGLSIRGGIGETQYF.

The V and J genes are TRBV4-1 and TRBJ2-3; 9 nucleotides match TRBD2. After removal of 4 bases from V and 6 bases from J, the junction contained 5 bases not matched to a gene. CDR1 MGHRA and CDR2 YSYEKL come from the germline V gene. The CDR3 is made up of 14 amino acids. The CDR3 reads CASSLAGARDTQYF. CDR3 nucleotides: TGCGCCAGCAGCCTAGCGGGAGCAAGGGATACGCAGTATTTT.